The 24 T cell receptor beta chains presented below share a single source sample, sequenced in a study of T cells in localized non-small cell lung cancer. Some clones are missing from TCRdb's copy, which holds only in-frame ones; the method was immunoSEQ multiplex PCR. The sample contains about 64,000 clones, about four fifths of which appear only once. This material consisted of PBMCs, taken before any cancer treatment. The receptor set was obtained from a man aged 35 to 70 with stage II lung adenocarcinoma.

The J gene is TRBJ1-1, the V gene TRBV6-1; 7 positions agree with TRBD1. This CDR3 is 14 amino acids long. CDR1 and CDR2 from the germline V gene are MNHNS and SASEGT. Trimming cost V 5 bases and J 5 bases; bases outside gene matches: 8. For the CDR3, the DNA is TGTGCCAGCAGTTGGGGAGGGGGCGGAACTGAAGCTTTCTTT. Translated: CASSWGGGGTEAFF.

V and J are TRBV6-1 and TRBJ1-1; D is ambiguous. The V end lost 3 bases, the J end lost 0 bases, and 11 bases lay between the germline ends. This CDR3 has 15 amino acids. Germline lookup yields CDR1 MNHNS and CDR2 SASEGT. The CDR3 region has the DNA TGTGCCAGCAGTGAGGGCGCCTTTATGAACACTGAAGCTTTCTTT. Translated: CASSEGAFMNTEAFF.

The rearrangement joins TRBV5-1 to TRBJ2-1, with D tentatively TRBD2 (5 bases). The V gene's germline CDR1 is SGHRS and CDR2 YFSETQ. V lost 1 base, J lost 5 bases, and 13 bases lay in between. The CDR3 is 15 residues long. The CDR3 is CASSLNPTRDNEQFF. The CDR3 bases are TGCGCCAGCAGCTTGAACCCGACGAGGGACAATGAGCAGTTCTTC.

CDR3 nucleotides: TGTGCTAGTGGTTTGAGCGGGGGAGGGCAGCCCCAGCATTTT. Translated, it gives CASGLSGGGQPQHF. V usage is TRBV12-5 and J usage is TRBJ1-5, with a weak D call TRBD1 (5 bases). Germline V gene sequence: CDR1 LGHNT, CDR2 FRNRAP. V shed 2 bases and J shed 7 bases, with 12 bases lying between them. This CDR3 has 14 residues.

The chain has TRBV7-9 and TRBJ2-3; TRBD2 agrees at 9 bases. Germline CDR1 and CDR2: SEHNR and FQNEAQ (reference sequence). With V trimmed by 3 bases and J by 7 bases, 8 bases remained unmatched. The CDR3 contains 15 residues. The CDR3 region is CASSFLAGKPNTQYF. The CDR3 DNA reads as TGTGCCAGCAGCTTTCTAGCGGGGAAACCCAATACGCAGTATTTT.

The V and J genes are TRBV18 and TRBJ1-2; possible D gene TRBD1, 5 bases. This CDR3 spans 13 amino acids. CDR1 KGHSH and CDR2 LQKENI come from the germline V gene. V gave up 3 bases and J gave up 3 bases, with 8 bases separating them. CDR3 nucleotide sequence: TGTGCCAGCTCACCTGGACAAGACTATGGCTACACCTTC. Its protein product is CASSPGQDYGYTF.

In DNA, the CDR3 is TGTGCCAGCAGCTTAGACAGGCCCCACTCCTACAATGAGCAGTTCTTC. Translation: CASSLDRPHSYNEQFF. This chain links TRBV7-9 with TRBJ2-1, with D possibly TRBD1 on 5 matching bases. Germline V gene lookup returns CDR1 SEHNR and CDR2 FQNEAQ (reference sequence). V shed 1 base and J shed 0 bases, with 10 bases lying between them. The CDR3 is made up of 16 amino acids.

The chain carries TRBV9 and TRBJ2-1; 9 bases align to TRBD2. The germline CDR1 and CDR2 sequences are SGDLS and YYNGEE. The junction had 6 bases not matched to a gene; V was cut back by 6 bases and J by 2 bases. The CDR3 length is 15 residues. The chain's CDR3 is CASTYLAGTYNEQFF. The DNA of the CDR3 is TGTGCCAGCACCTATCTAGCGGGAACCTACAATGAGCAGTTCTTC.

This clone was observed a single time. CDR3 protein: CASSSMAALVSAFF. In DNA form, the CDR3 reads TGTGCCAGCAGTTCAATGGCAGCCTTAGTATCGGCTTTCTTT. V usage is TRBV6-6 and J usage is TRBJ1-1, with D unclear. The germline V and J ends were trimmed by 4 bases and 11 bases, with 20 bases remaining between them. Germline CDR1 reads MNHNY; CDR2 reads SVGAGI (reference sequence). The CDR3 spans 14 residues.

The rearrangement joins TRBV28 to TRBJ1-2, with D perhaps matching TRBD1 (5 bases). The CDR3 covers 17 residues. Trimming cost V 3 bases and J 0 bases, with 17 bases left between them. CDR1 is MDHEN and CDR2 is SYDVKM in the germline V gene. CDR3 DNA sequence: TGTGCCAGCAGTTTCCGTTTTGGGGGAGGGGCTAACTATGGCTACACCTTC. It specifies CASSFRFGGGANYGYTF.

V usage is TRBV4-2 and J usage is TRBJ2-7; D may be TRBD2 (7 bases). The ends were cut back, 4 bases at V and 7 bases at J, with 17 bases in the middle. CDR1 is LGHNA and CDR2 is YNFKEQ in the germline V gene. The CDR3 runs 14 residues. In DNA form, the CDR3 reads TGTGCCAGCAGCCCGAAGGGGGAGGGCAGGGAGCAGTACTTC. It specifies CASSPKGEGREQYF.

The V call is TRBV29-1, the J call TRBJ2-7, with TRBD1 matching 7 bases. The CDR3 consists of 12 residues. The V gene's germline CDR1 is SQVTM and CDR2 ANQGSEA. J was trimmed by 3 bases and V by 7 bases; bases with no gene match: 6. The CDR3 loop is CSGRDSFYEQYF. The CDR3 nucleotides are TGCAGCGGCCGGGACAGTTTCTACGAGCAGTACTTC.

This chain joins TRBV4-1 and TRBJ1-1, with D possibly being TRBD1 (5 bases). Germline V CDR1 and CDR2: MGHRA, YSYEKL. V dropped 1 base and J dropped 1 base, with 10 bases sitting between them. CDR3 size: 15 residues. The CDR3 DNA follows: TGCGCCAGCAGCCAAGTAGGTGGGGGGAACACTGAAGCTTTCTTT. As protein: CASSQVGGGNTEAFF.

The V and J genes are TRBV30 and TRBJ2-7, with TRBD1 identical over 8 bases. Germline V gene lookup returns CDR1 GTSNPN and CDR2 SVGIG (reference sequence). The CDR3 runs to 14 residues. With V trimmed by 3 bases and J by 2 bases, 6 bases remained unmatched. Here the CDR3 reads CAWSSGGTPYEQYF. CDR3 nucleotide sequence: TGTGCCTGGAGCTCAGGGGGCACCCCCTACGAGCAGTACTTC.

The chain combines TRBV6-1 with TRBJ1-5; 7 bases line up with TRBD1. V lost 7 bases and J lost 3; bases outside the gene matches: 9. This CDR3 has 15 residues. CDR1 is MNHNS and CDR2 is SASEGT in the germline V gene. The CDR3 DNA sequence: TGTGCCAGCATGAGGGAGGGGGCCCTCAATCAGCCCCAGCATTTT. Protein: CASMREGALNQPQHF.

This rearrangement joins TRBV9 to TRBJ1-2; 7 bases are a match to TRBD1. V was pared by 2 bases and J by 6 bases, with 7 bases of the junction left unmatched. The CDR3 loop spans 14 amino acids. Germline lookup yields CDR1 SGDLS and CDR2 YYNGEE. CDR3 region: CASSVEGARNGYTF. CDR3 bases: TGTGCCAGCAGCGTCGAGGGGGCGCGGAATGGCTACACCTTC. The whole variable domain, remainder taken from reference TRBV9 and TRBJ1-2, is DSGVTQTPKHLITATGQRVTLRCSPRSGDLSVYWYQQSLDQGLQFLIQYYNGEERAKGNILERFSAQQFPDLHSELNLSSLELGDSALYFCASSVEGARNGYTFGSGTRLTVV.

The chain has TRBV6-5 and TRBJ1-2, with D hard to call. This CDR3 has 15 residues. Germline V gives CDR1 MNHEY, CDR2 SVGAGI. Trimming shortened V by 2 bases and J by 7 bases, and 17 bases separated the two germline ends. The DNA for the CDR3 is TGTGCCAGCAGTTACGGAGCCTCAGGAAACGGTGGCTACACCTTC. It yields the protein CASSYGASGNGGYTF.

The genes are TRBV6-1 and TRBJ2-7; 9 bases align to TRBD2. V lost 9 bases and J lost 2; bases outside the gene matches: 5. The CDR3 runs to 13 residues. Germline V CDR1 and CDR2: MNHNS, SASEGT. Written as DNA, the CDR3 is TGTGCCAGTGGACTAGCGCCAACCTACGAGCAGTACTTC. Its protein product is CASGLAPTYEQYF.

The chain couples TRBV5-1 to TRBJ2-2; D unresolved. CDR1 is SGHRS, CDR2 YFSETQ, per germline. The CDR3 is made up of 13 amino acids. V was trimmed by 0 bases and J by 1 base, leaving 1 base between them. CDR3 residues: CASSLGNTGELFF. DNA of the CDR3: TGCGCCAGCAGCTTGGGGAACACCGGGGAGCTGTTTTTT.

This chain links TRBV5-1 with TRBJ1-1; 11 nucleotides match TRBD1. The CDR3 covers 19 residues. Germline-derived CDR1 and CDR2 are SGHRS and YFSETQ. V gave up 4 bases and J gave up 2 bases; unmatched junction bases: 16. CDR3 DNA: TGCGCCAGCAGCCTACGGGACAGGGGGTATTCTCGGGGAAACACTGAAGCTTTCTTT. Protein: CASSLRDRGYSRGNTEAFF.

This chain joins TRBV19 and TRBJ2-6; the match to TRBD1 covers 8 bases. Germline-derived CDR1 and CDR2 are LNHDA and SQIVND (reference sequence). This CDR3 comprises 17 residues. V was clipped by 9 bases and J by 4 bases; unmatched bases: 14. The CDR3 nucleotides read TGTGCCAGCTCCCACGGGACAGGACGATTAGGGGCCAACGTCCTGACTTTC. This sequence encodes CASSHGTGRLGANVLTF.

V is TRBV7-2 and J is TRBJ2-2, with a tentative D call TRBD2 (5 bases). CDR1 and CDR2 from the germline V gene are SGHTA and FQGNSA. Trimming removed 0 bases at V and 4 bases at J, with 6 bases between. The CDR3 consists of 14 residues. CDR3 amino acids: CASSLAGATGELFF. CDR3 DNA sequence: TGTGCCAGCAGCTTAGCGGGAGCCACCGGGGAGCTGTTTTTT.

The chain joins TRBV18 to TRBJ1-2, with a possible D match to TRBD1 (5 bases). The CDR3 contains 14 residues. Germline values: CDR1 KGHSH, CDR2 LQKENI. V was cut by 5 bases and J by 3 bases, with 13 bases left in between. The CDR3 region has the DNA TGTGCCAGCTCATCTACAACGGGGGACTATGGCTACACCTTC. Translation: CASSSTTGDYGYTF. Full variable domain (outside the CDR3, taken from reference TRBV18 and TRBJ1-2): NAGVMQNPRHLVRRRGQEARLRCSPMKGHSHVYWYRQLPEEGLKFMVYLQKENIIDESGMPKERFSAEFPKEGPSILRIQQVVRGDSAAYFCASSSTTGDYGYTFGSGTRLTVV.

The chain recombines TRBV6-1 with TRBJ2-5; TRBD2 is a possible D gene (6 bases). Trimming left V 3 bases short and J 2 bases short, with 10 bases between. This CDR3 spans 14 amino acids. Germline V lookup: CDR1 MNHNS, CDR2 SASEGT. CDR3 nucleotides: TGTGCCAGCAGTGAGCCGGGACTGCAAGAGACCCAGTACTTC. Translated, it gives CASSEPGLQETQYF.